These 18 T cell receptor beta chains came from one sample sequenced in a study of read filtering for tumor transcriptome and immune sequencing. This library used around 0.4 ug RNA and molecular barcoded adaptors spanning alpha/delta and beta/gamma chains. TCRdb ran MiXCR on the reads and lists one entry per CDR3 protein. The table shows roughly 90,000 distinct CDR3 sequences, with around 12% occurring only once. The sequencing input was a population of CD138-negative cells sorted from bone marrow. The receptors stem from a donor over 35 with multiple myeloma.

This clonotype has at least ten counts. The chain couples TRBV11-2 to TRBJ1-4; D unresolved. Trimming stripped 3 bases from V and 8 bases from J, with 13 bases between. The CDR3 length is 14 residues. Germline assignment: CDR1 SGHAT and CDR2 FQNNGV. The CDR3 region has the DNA TGTGCCAGCAGCTTTAACGCCGGGAAGGAAAAACTGTTTTTT. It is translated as CASSFNAGKEKLFF.

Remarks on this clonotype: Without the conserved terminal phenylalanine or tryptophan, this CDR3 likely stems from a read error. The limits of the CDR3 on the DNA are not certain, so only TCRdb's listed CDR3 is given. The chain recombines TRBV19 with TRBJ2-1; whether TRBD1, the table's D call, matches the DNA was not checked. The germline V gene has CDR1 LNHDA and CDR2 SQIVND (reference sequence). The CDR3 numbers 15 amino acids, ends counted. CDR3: CASSRDRGGYNEQIY.

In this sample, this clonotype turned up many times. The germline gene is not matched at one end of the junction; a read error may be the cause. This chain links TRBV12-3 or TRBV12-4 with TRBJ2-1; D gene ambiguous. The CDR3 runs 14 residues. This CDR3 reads CASSLSHKINELFF. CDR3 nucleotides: TGTGCCAGCAGTTTAAGCCACAAGATCAATGAGCTGTTCTTC.

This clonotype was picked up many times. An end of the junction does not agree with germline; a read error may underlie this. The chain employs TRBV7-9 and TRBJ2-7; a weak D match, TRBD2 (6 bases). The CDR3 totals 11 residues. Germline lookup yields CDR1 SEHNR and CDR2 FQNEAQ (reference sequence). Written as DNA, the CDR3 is TGTGCCAGCAGCTTAGGCCTGGGACTCCAGTTC. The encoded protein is CASSLGLGLQF.

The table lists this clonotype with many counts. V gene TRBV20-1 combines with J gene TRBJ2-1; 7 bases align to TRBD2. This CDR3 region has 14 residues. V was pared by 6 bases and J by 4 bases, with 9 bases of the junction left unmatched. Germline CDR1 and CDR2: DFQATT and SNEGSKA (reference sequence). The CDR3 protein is CSARLRTRYNEQFF. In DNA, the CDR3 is TGCAGTGCGCGACTTAGGACTAGGTACAATGAGCAGTTCTTC.

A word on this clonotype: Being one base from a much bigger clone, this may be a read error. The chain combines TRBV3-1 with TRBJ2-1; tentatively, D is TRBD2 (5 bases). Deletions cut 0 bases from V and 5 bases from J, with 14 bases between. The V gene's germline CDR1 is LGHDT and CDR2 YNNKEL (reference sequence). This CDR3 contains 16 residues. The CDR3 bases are TGTGCCAGCAGCCAAGAAAGTGGGAGTGGCCACAATGAGCAGTTCTTC. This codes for CASSQESGSGHNEQFF.

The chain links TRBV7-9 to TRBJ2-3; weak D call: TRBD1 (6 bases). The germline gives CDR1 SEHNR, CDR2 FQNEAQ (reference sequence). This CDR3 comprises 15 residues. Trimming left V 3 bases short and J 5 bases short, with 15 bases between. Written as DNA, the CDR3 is TGTGCCAGCAGCTTCGACAGGAACCCCCAAGATACGCAGTATTTT. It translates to CASSFDRNPQDTQYF.

Written as DNA, the CDR3 is TGTGCCAGCAGCCGTGCGCTCAACTATGGCTACACCTTC. The encoded protein is CASSRALNYGYTF. This rearrangement joins TRBV7-2 to TRBJ1-2; no reliable D call. V lost 5 bases, J lost 2 bases, and 9 bases lay in between. Germline V gene data show CDR1 as SGHTA and CDR2 as FQGNSA. CDR3 length: 13 amino acids.

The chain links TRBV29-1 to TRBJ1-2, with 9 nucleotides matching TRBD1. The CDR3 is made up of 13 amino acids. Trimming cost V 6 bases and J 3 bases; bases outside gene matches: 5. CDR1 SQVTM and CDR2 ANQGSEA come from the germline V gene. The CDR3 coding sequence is TGCAGCGTCCAACAGGGGGCCGACTATGGCTACACCTTC. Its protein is CSVQQGADYGYTF.

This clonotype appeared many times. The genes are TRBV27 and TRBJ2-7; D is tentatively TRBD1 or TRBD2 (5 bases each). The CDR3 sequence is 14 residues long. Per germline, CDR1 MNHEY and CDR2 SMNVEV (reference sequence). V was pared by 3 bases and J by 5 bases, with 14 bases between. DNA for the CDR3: TGTGCCAGCAGTTTCGCAGGGCCACTAGACGAGCAGTACTTC. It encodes CASSFAGPLDEQYF.

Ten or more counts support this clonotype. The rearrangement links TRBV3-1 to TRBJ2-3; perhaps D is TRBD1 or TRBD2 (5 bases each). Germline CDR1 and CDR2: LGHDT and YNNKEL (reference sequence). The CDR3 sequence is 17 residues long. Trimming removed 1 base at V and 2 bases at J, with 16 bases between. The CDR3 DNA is TGTGCCAGCAGCCAAGCGCGATCGTCGGGGACCACAGATACGCAGTATTTT. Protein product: CASSQARSSGTTDTQYF.

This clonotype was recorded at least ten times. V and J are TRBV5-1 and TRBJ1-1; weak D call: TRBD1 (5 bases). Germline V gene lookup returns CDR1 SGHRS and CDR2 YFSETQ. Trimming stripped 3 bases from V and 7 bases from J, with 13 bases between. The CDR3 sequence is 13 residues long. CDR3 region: CASSSLRQNEAFF. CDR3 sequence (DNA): TGCGCCAGCAGCTCCTTAAGACAGAATGAAGCTTTCTTT.

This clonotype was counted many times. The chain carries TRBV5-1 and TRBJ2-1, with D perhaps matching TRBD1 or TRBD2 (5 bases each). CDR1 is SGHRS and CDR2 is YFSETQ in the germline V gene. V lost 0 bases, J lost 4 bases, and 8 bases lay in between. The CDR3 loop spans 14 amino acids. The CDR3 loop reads CASSLGDGYNEQFF. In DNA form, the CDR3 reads TGCGCCAGCAGCTTGGGGGACGGTTACAATGAGCAGTTCTTC.

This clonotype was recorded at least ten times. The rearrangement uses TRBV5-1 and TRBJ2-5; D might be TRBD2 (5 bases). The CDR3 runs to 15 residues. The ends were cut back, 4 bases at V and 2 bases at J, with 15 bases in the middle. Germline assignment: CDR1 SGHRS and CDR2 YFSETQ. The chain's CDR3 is CASSVRRVTQETQYF. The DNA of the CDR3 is TGCGCCAGCAGCGTGCGGCGGGTTACTCAAGAGACCCAGTACTTC. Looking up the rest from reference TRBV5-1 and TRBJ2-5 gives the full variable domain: KAGVTQTPRYLIKTRGQQVTLSCSPISGHRSVSWYQQTPGQGLQFLFEYFSETQRNKGNFPGRFSGRQFSNSRSEMNVSTLELGDSALYLCASSVRRVTQETQYFGPGTRLLVL.

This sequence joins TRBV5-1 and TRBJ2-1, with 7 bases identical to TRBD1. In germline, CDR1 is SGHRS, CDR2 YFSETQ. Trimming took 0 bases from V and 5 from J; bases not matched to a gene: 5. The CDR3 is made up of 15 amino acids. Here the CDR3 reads CASSLAGQINNEQFF. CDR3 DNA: TGCGCCAGCAGCTTGGCGGGACAGATCAACAATGAGCAGTTCTTC.

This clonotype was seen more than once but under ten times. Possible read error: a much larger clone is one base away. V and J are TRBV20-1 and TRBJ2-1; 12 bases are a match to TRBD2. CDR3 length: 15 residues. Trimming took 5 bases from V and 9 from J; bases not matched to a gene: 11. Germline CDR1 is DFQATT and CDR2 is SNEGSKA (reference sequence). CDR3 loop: CSASTPLAGGSEQFF. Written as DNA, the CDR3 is TGCAGTGCTTCAACCCCACTAGCGGGAGGAAGTGAGCAGTTCTTC.

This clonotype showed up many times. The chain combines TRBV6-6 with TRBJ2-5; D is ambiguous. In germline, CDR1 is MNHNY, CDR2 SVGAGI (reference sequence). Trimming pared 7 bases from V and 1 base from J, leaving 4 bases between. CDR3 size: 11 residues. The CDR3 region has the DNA TGTGCCAGCAACTCCCAAGAGACCCAGTACTTC. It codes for CASNSQETQYF.

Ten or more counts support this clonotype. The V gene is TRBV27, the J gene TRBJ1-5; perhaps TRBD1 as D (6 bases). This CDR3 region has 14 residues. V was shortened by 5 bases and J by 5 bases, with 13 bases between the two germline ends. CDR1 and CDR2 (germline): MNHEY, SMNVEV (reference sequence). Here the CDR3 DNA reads TGTGCCAGCAGTCTTCGACAGGCTGATCAGCCCCAGCATTTT. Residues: CASSLRQADQPQHF.